This T cell receptor (beta chain) was profiled in a study of T cell changes during pregnancy in multiple sclerosis. Trimming took 5 bases from V and 6 from J, leaving 11 bases between them. Germline V gene lookup returns CDR1 DFQATT and CDR2 SNEGSKA (reference sequence). This CDR3 has 11 residues. Generated by immunoSEQ multiplex PCR, the TCRdb table keeps only in-frame clones and is missing some. Among 50,000 to 70,000 clones listed, roughly 92% were seen once. The sequence came from a female donor with multiple sclerosis, enrolled in a pregnancy study. V is TRBV20-1 and J is TRBJ2-7, with TRBD2 as a possible D gene (5 bases). The sample was peripheral blood, taken in the second trimester of pregnancy. CDR3 coding DNA: TGCAGTGCTGGACGAGGGTCCGAGCAGTACTTC. Amino acids: CSAGRGSEQYF.